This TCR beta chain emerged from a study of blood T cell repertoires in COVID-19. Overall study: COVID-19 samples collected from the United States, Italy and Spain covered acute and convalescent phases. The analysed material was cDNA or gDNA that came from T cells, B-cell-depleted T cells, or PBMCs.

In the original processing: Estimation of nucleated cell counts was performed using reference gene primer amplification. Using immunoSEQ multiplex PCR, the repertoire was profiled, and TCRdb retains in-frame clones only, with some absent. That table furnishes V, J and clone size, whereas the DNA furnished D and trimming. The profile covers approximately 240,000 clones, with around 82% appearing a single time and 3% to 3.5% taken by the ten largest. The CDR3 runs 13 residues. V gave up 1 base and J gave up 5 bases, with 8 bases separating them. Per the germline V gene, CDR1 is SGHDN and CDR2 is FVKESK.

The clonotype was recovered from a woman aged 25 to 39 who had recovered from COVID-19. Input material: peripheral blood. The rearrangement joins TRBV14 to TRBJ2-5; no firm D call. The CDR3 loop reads CASSQVPGETQYF. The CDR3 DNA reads TGTGCCAGCAGCCAAGTTCCCGGGGAGACCCAGTACTTC. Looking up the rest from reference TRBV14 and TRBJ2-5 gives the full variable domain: EAGVTQFPSHSVIEKGQTVTLRCDPISGHDNLYWYRRVMGKEIKFLLHFVKESKQDESGMPNNRFLAERTGGTYSTLKVQPAELEDSGVYFCASSQVPGETQYFGPGTRLLVL.